This T cell receptor beta chain is drawn from a study of shared clonotypes between healthy human individuals. Study in general: The study used three CD4 naive, three CD4 memory, two CD8 naive and one CD8 memory plate per donor.

There are 15 residues in the CDR3. Losses at the gene ends were 2 bases for V and 1 base for J; bases not matched to a gene: 4. The germline V gene has CDR1 SEHNR and CDR2 FQNEAQ (reference sequence). Naive CD8 cells comprised CD45RO-negative, CCR7-positively selected cells, excluding terminally differentiated effector memory CD45RA+ cells. Assay used: immunoSEQ multiplex PCR; TCRdb lists only in-frame clones, some missing. The table has just over 2,000,000 clones, approximately 95% seen once. The receptor's source is a man aged 18 to 30 in good health. The V and J genes are TRBV7-9 and TRBJ2-7, with TRBD2 matching over 8 bases. The specimen sequenced was naive CD8+ T cells sorted from blood. The CDR3 DNA reads TGTGCCAGCAGCTTAACCACTAGCGGATCCTACGAGCAGTACTTC. Amino acids: CASSLTTSGSYEQYF.